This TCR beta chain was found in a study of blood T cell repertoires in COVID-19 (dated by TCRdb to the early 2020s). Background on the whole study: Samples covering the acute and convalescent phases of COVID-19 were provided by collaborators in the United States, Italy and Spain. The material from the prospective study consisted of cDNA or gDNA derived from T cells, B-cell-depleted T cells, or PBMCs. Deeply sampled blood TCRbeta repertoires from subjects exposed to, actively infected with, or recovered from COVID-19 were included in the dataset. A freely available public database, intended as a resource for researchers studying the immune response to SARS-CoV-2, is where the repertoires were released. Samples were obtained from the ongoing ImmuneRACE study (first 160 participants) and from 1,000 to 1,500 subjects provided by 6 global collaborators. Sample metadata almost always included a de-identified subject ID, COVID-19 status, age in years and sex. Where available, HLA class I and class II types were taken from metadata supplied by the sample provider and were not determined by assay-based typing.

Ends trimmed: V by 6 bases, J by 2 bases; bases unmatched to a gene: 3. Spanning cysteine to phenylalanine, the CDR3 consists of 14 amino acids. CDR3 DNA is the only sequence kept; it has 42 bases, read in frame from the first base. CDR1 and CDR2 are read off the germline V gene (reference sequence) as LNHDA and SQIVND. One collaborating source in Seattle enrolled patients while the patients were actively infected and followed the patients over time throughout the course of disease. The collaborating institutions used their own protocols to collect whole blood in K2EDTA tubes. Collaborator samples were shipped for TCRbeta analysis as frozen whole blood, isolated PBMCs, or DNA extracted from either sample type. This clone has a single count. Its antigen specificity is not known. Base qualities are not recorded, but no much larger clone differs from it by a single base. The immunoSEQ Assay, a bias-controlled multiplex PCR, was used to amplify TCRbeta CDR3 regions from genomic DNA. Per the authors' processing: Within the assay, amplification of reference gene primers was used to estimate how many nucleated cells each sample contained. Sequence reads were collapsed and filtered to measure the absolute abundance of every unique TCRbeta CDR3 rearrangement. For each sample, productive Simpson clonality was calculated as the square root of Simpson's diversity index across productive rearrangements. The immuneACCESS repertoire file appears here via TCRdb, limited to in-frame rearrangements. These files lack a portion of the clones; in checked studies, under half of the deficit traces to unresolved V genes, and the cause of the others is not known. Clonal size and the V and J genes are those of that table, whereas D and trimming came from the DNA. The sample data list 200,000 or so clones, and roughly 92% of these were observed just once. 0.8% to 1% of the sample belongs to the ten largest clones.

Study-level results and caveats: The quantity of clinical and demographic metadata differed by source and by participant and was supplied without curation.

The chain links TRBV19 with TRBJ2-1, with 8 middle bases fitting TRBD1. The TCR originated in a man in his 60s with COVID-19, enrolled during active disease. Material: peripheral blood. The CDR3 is CASRDREPYNEQFF. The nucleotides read TGTGCCAGTAGGGACAGGGAACCCTACAATGAGCAGTTCTTC.